This T cell receptor (beta chain) is drawn from a study of blood T cell repertoires in COVID-19. For the study at large: Acute-phase and convalescent COVID-19 samples originated in the United States, Italy and Spain. Sample material is recorded as cDNA or gDNA derived from T cells, B-cell-depleted T cells, or PBMCs.

Original processing methods: By means of reference gene primer amplification, nucleated cell counts were estimated. Generated by immunoSEQ multiplex PCR, the TCRdb table keeps only in-frame clones and is missing some. V, J and clone size derive from that table, while D and trimming were established from the DNA sequence. The table includes 270,000 or so clones, roughly 88% detected once. This CDR3 spans 14 amino acids. Looked up from germline, CDR1 is SGHRS and CDR2 is YFSETQ. V shed 4 bases, J shed 7 bases, and the junction held 7 bases outside the gene matches. Clinical history as reported by participants underpinned cohort assignment.

The TCR was taken from a woman aged 40-49 years with acute COVID-19. The sample was PBMCs or T cells enriched from blood (not recorded which). This chain uses TRBV5-1 with TRBJ2-7; 11 positions match TRBD1. The CDR3 protein is CASSPGQGAEEQYF. The CDR3 region has the DNA TGCGCCAGCAGCCCAGGACAGGGGGCGGAAGAGCAGTACTTC.